This is a list of T cell receptor beta chains from one sample in a study of shared clonotypes between healthy human individuals. Sequenced by immunoSEQ multiplex PCR; TCRdb stores in-frame clones only, minus some. The table has over 2,000,000 clones, 93% seen once. Sequenced material: naive CD8+ T cells from PBMCs. The source is a man between 18 and 29 years old in good health. Some clones in this sample may be carry-over from other donors' samples. Each CDR3 is given without its conserved first and last residue. Fields, in order: V gene, J gene, D gene, CDR3 protein. A D gene is named only where the DNA matches it firmly.

TRBV7-6	TRBJ1-2	TRBD1	ASSPDRGYGYT
TRBV7-8	TRBJ2-7	.	ASTLVWEQY
TRBV10-3	TRBJ1-6	.	AISESRSPLH
TRBV6-6	TRBJ1-1	TRBD1	ASSSVDRGWVEAF
TRBV27	TRBJ2-6	.	ASSPYPDRGRSSGANVLT
TRBV27	TRBJ1-4	.	ASSFTGSNEKLF
TRBV25-1	TRBJ2-2	.	ASSEDYTGELF
TRBV9	TRBJ2-1	.	ASSLSRGYNEQF
TRBV9	TRBJ2-1	TRBD2	ASSVDRTSSNEQF
TRBV18	TRBJ1-1	TRBD1	ASSPPKQGMNTEAF
TRBV21-1	TRBJ2-7	.	ASSKFLDTDEQY
TRBV5-5	TRBJ1-2	.	ASSPGTKLGYGYT
TRBV6-5	TRBJ1-1	.	ASSLTGPNTEAF